The entry that follows covers one TCR beta chain sequence. Its antigen is not known. Libraries were prepared by immunoSEQ multiplex PCR; TCRdb keeps only in-frame clonotypes and omits some of them. Here the sample spans roughly 1 million clones, roughly 70% being singletons. This entry belongs to a study of shared clonotypes between healthy human individuals. General observations from the study: Clonotype sharing across a handful of donors was observed for 5% to 6.5% of naive CD4 clonotypes. Against clonotypes common to all four donors, non-shared ones had lower generation probabilities.

Germline values: CDR1 SNHLY, CDR2 FYNNEI. There are 13 residues in the CDR3. The V and J ends lost 4 bases and 8 bases respectively, with 13 bases between them. This clonotype was obtained from a man in his late teens or twenties in good health. This chain uses TRBV2 with TRBJ2-3, with D possibly called TRBD1 or TRBD2 (5 bases each). Sample: memory CD4+ T cells sorted from blood. Described subset: CD45RA-negative fraction. The CDR3 spells CASSGGRSGTQYF. As DNA, the CDR3 is TGTGCCAGCAGTGGGGGACGGTCCGGTACGCAGTATTTT. The complete variable domain, with remaining parts taken from reference TRBV2 and TRBJ2-3, reads EPEVTQTPSHQVTQMGQEVILRCVPISNHLYFYWYRQILGQKVEFLVSFYNNEISEKSEIFDDQFSVERPDGSNFTLKIRSTKLEDSAMYFCASSGGRSGTQYFGPGTRLTVL.